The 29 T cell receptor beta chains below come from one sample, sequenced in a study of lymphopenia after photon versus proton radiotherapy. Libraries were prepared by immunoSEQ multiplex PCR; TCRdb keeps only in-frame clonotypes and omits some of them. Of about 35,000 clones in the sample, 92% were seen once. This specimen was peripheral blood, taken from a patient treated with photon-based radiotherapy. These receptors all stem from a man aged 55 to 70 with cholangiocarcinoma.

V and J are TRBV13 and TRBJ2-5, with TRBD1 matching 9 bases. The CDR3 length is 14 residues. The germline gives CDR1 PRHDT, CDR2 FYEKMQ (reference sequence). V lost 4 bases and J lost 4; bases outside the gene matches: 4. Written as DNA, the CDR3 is TGTGCCAGCAGCTCCCAGGGACAGGGAGAGACCCAGTACTTC. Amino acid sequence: CASSSQGQGETQYF.

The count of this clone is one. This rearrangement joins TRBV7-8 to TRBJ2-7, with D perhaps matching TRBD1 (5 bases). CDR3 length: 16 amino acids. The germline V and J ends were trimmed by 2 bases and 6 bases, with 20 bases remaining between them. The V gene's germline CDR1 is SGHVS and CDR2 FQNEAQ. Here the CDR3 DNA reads TGTGCCAGCAGCTTAACGAGCCCCAGGGTGGGATCCGAGCAGTACTTC. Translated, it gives CASSLTSPRVGSEQYF.

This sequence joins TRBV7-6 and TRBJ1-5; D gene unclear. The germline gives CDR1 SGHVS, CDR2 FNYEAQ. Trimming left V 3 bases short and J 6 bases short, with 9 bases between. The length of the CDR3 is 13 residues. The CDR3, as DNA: TGTGCCAGCAGCTTTCGGCCGGGTCAGCCCCAGCATTTT. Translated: CASSFRPGQPQHF.

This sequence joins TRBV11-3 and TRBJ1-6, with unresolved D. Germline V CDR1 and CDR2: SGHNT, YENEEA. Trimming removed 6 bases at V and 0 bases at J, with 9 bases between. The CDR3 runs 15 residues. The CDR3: CASSSRSSYNSPLHF. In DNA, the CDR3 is TGTGCCAGCAGTTCCAGGAGCTCCTATAATTCACCCCTCCACTTT.

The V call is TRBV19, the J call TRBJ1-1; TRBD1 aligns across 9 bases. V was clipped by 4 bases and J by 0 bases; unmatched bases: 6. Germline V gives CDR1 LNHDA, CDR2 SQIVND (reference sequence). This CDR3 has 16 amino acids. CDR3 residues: CASSTRGQGMNTEAFF. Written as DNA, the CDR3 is TGTGCCAGTAGTACAAGGGGACAGGGCATGAACACTGAAGCTTTCTTT.

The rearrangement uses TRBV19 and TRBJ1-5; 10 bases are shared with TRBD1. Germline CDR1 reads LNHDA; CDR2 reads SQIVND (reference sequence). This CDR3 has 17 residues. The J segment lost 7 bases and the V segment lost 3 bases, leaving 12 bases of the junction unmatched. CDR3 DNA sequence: TGTGCCAGTAGTATCCCCGACAGGGGGCGGCCATACCAGCCCCAGCATTTT. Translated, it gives CASSIPDRGRPYQPQHF.

The CDR3 region has the DNA TGTGCCAGTGCTAGCGGGGATAACACCGGGGAGCTGTTTTTT. This translates into CASASGDNTGELFF. The genes are TRBV19 and TRBJ2-2; 9 bases align to TRBD2. J gave up 2 bases and V 8 bases, and 3 bases lay outside the gene matches. The CDR3 sequence is 14 residues long. Germline V lookup: CDR1 LNHDA, CDR2 SQIVND (reference sequence).

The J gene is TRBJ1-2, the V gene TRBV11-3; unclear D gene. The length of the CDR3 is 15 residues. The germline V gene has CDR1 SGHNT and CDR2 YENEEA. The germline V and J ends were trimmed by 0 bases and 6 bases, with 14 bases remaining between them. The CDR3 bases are TGTGCCAGCAGCTTAGATGCCTCTGGGTGGGATGGCTACACCTTC. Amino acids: CASSLDASGWDGYTF.

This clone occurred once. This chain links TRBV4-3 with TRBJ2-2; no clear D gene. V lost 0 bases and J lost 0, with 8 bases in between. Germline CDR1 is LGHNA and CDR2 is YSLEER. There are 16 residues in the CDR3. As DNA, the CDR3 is TGCGCCAGCAGCCAAGATCCCCAGTCGAACACCGGGGAGCTGTTTTTT. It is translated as CASSQDPQSNTGELFF.

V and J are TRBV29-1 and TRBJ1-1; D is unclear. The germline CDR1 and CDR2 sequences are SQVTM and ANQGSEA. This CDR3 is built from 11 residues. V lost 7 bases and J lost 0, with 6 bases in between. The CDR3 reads CSAVMNTEAFF. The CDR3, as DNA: TGCAGCGCGGTGATGAACACTGAAGCTTTCTTT.

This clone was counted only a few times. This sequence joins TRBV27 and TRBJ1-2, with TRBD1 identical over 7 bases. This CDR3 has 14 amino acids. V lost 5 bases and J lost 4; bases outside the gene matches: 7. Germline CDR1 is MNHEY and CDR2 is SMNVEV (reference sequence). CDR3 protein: CASSQQGKGYGYTF. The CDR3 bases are TGTGCCAGCAGTCAACAGGGGAAGGGCTATGGCTACACCTTC.

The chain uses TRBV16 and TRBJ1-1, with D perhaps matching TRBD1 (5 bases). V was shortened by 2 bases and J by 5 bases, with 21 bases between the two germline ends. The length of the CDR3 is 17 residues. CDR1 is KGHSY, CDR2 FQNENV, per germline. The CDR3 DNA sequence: TGTGCCAGCAGCCAACAAGGGACGGGACCAAGCGGGACTGAAGCTTTCTTT. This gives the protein CASSQQGTGPSGTEAFF.

CDR3: CASLEDTMQETQYF. CDR3 DNA sequence: TGTGCCAGCCTAGAGGACACGATGCAAGAGACCCAGTACTTC. The chain recombines TRBV2 with TRBJ2-5; possible D gene TRBD1, 5 bases. V was pared by 8 bases and J by 2 bases, with 15 bases between. Germline-derived CDR1 and CDR2 are SNHLY and FYNNEI. The CDR3 contains 14 residues.

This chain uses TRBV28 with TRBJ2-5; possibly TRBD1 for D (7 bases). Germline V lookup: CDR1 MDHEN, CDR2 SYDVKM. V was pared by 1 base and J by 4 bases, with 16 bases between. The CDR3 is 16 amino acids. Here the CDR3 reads CASSLSDRRGIETQYF. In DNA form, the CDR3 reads TGTGCCAGCAGTTTATCGGACAGGCGGGGAATAGAGACCCAGTACTTC. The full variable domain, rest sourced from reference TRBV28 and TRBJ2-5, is DVKVTQSSRYLVKRTGEKVFLECVQDMDHENMFWYRQDPGLGLRLIYFSYDVKMKEKGDIPEGYSVSREKKERFSLILESASTNQTSMYLCASSLSDRRGIETQYFGPGTRLLVL.

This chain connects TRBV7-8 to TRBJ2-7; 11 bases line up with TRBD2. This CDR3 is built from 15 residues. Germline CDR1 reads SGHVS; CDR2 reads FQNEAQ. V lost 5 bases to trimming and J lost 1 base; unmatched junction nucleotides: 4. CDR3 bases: TGTGCCAGCAGCCCGGGACTAGCGGCTTCCTACGAGCAGTACTTC. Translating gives CASSPGLAASYEQYF.

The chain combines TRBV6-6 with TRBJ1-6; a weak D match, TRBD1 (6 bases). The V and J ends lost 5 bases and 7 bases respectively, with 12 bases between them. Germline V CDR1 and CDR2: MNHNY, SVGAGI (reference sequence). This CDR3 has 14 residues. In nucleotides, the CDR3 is TGTGCCAGCAGTCCGGGGGCAGACAATTCACCCCTCCACTTT. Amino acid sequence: CASSPGADNSPLHF.

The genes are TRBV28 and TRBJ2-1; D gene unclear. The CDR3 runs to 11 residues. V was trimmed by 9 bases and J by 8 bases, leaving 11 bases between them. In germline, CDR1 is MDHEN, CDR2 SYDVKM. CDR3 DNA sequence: TGTGCCAGTTTAAGGGTGGATGAGCAGTTCTTC. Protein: CASLRVDEQFF.

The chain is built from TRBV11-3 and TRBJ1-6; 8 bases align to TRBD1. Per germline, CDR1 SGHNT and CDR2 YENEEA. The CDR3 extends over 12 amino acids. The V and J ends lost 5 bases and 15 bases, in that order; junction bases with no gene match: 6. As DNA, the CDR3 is TGTGCCAGCAGCGAGTCACAGGGGGACCTCCACTTT. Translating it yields CASSESQGDLHF.

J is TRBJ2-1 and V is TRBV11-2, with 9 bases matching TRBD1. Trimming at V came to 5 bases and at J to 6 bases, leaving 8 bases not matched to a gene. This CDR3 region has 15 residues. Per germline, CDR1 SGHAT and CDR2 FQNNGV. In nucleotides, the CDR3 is TGTGCCAGCAGCCAAGGCACAGGGGGCTTCAATGAGCAGTTCTTC. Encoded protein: CASSQGTGGFNEQFF.

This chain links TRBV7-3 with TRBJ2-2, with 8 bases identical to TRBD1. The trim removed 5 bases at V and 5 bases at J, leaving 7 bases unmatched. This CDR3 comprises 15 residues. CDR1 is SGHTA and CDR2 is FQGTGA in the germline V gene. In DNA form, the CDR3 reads TGTGCCAGCAGCACTAACAGGGGGAGGACCGGGGAGCTGTTTTTT. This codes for CASSTNRGRTGELFF.

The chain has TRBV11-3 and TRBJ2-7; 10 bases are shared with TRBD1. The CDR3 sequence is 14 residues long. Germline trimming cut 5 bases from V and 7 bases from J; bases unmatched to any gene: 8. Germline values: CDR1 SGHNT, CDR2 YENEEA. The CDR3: CASSSRTGGREQYF. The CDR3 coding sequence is TGTGCCAGCAGCAGCCGGACAGGGGGTAGGGAGCAGTACTTC.

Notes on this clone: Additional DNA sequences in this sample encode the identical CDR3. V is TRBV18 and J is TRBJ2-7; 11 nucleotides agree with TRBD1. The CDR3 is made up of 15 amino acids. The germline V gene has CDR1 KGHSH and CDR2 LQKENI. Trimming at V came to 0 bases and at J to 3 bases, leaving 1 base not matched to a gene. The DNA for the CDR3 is TGTGCCAGCTCACCACCGGGGACAGGGGGCTACGAGCAGTACTTC. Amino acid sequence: CASSPPGTGGYEQYF.

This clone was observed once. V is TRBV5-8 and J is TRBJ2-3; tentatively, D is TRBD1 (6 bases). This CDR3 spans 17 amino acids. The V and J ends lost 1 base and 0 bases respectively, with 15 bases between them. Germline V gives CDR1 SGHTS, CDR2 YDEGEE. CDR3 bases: TGTGCCAGCAGCTTGATAGTGGACAGTCAAAGCACAGATACGCAGTATTTT. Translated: CASSLIVDSQSTDTQYF. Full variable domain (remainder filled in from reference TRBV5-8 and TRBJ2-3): EAGVTQSPTHLIKTRGQQATLRCSPISGHTSVYWYQQALGLGLQFLLWYDEGEERNRGNFPPRFSGRQFPNYSSELNVNALELEDSALYLCASSLIVDSQSTDTQYFGPGTRLTVL.

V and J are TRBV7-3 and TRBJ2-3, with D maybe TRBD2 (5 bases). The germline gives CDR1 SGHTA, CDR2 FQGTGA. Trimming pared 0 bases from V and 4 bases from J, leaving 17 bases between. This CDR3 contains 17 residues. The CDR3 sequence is CASSLTQDFLAADTQYF. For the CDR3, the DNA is TGTGCCAGCAGCTTAACCCAGGACTTTTTGGCGGCAGATACGCAGTATTTT.

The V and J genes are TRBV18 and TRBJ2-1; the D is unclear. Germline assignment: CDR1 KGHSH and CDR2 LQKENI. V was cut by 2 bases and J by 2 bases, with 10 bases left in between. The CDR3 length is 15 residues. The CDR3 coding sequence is TGTGCCAGCTCACCATTCACTGATACCTACAATGAGCAGTTCTTC. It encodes CASSPFTDTYNEQFF.

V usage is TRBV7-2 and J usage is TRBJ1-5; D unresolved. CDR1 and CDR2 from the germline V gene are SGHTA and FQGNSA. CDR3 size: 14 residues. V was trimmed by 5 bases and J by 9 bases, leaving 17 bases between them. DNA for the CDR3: TGTGCCAGCAGCCCGACAATCGGTCCGGGGCCCCAGCATTTT. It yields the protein CASSPTIGPGPQHF.

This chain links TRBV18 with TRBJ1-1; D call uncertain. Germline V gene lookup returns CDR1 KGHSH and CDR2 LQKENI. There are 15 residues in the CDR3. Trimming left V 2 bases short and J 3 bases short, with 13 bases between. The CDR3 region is CASSPTGGSDTEAFF. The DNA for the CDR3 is TGTGCCAGCTCACCAACCGGAGGTTCTGACACTGAAGCTTTCTTT.

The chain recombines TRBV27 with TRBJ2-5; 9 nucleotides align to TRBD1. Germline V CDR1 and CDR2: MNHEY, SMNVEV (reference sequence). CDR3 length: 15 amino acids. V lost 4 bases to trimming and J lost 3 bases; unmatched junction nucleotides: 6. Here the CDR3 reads CASSSPRTGEETQYF. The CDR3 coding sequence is TGTGCCAGCAGTTCCCCTCGGACAGGGGAAGAGACCCAGTACTTC.

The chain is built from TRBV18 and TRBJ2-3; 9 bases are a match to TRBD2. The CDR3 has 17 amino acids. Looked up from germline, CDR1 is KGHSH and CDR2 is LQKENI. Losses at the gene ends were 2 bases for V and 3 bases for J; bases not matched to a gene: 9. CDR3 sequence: CASSPIAGVIDTDTQYF. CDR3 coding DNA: TGTGCCAGCTCACCAATAGCGGGAGTCATAGATACAGATACGCAGTATTTT.